This record covers a single TCR beta chain. The antigen is undetermined. Other DNA sequences in the same sample also yield this CDR3. The sample comes from a study of cytomegalovirus exposure and HLA in healthy donors. The wider study: Earlier findings included about 120 million unique TCR beta sequences obtained from some 180 million T cells.

With 60 Vbeta and 13 Jbeta primers, the PCR was carried out. Sequenced by immunoSEQ multiplex PCR; TCRdb stores in-frame clones only, minus some. The sample includes about 200,000 clones, 70% to 90% seen only once; the top ten take around 0.34%. Study outcomes and limitations: The sole available immune exposure information was CMV serostatus. Within an earlier analysis, most TCR beta V segments proved productive either about 90% or about 30% of the time.

V was clipped by 2 bases and J by 0 bases, with 8 bases between them. CDR3 length equals 14 residues. Germline V CDR1 and CDR2: KGHSH, LQKENI. The chain is built from TRBV18 and TRBJ2-7, with D perhaps TRBD2 (6 bases). This clonotype was sampled from a woman aged 25 to 39 in good health and CMV-seronegative. The sample taken for sequencing was PBMCs. The CDR3 here is CASSPSGDSYEQYF. For the CDR3, the DNA is TGTGCCAGCTCACCATCGGGGGACTCCTACGAGCAGTACTTC.